A single sample is the source of the 22 T cell receptor beta chains below, sequenced in a study of blood T cell repertoires in COVID-19. The assay was immunoSEQ multiplex PCR, and TCRdb's table has in-frame clones only and misses some. The table records 200,000 to 250,000 clones, approximately 84% of them present only once. Material: peripheral blood. All receptors derive from a man in his fifties or sixties with acute or convalescent COVID-19.

V gene TRBV5-1 combines with J gene TRBJ1-6; 10 nucleotides line up with TRBD1. The trim removed 4 bases at V and 7 bases at J, leaving 8 bases unmatched. The germline CDR1 and CDR2 sequences are SGHRS and YFSETQ. This CDR3 contains 16 residues. The CDR3 spells CASSPGQGIGNSPLHF. DNA for the CDR3: TGCGCCAGCAGCCCGGGACAGGGGATCGGAAATTCACCCCTCCACTTT.

This clone was recorded a few times. For the CDR3, the DNA is TGCAGCGCCCTGAGTGGGGGCGGATACGAGCAGTACTTC. Its protein product is CSALSGGGYEQYF. The chain has TRBV29-1 and TRBJ2-7; possible D gene TRBD1, 6 bases. The V and J ends lost 7 bases and 4 bases respectively, with 17 bases between them. The CDR3 is made up of 13 amino acids. Germline CDR1 is SQVTM and CDR2 is ANQGSEA.

The rearrangement links TRBV7-8 to TRBJ1-5, with D possibly being TRBD1 (5 bases). The length of the CDR3 is 13 residues. Germline assignment: CDR1 SGHVS and CDR2 FQNEAQ. V lost 3 bases, J lost 4 bases, and 7 bases lay in between. The CDR3 DNA reads TGTGCCAGCAGCTTTGGGGGGAATCAGCCCCAGCATTTT. Encoded protein: CASSFGGNQPQHF.

The V call is TRBV25-1, the J call TRBJ2-7; 8 bases are shared with TRBD1. Trimming at V came to 2 bases and at J to 2 bases, leaving 2 bases not matched to a gene. The CDR3 is 14 residues long. CDR1 MGHDK and CDR2 SYGVNS come from the germline V gene. CDR3 DNA sequence: TGTGCCAGCAGTGAACAGGGGGCTACCTACGAGCAGTACTTC. This translates into CASSEQGATYEQYF.

This clone was seen a few times. The chain recombines TRBV29-1 with TRBJ1-2; no definite D call. Germline CDR1 and CDR2: SQVTM and ANQGSEA. V gave up 7 bases and J gave up 5 bases, with 11 bases separating them. This CDR3 is 11 amino acids long. CDR3 loop: CSATAGYGYTF. Written as DNA, the CDR3 is TGCAGCGCCACTGCGGGTTATGGCTACACCTTC. The entire variable domain, with the rest obtained from reference TRBV29-1 and TRBJ1-2, is as follows: SAVISQKPSRDICQRGTSLTIQCQVDSQVTMMFWYRQQPGQSLTLIATANQGSEATYESGFVIDKFPISRPNLTFSTLTVSNMSPEDSSIYLCSATAGYGYTFGSGTRLTVV.

This chain connects TRBV5-1 to TRBJ2-3, with D perhaps matching TRBD2 (6 bases). V was clipped by 0 bases and J by 3 bases, with 14 bases between them. Germline V gene data show CDR1 as SGHRS and CDR2 as YFSETQ. The CDR3 spans 16 residues. This chain's CDR3 is CASSLERGLVTDTQYF. The DNA of the CDR3 is TGCGCCAGCAGCTTGGAACGGGGGTTAGTGACAGATACGCAGTATTTT.

The chain combines TRBV7-9 with TRBJ2-7; 7 nucleotides align to TRBD1. V shed 4 bases, J shed 1 base, and the junction held 10 bases outside the gene matches. This CDR3 is 16 amino acids long. Germline CDR1 reads SEHNR; CDR2 reads FQNEAQ (reference sequence). Here the CDR3 reads CASSSREGQESYEQYF. DNA of the CDR3: TGTGCCAGCAGCTCACGCGAAGGACAGGAGTCCTACGAGCAGTACTTC.

In this sample, this clone turned up once. The chain combines TRBV7-9 with TRBJ2-1; 15 bases fit TRBD2. The trim removed 4 bases at V and 6 bases at J, leaving 4 bases unmatched. The length of the CDR3 is 16 residues. The germline V gene has CDR1 SEHNR and CDR2 FQNEAQ (reference sequence). Here the CDR3 reads CASSSGLAGGLNEQFF. The DNA of the CDR3 is TGTGCCAGCAGCTCCGGACTAGCGGGGGGGCTCAATGAGCAGTTCTTC.

The genes are TRBV2 and TRBJ2-3; tentative D call: TRBD2 (6 bases). V was clipped by 2 bases and J by 11 bases, with 14 bases between them. Germline loops: CDR1 SNHLY, CDR2 FYNNEI. The CDR3 contains 13 residues. The DNA of the CDR3 is TGTGCCAGCAGTGAATTAGAGACCGGGGGGCAGTATTTT. This codes for CASSELETGGQYF. Looking up the rest from reference TRBV2 and TRBJ2-3 gives the full variable domain: EPEVTQTPSHQVTQMGQEVILRCVPISNHLYFYWYRQILGQKVEFLVSFYNNEISEKSEIFDDQFSVERPDGSNFTLKIRSTKLEDSAMYFCASSELETGGQYFGPGTRLTVL.

The V gene is TRBV19, the J gene TRBJ1-2; 7 bases match TRBD1. Germline trimming cut 4 bases from V and 4 bases from J; bases unmatched to any gene: 9. CDR3 length: 15 residues. Looked up from germline, CDR1 is LNHDA and CDR2 is SQIVND (reference sequence). As DNA, the CDR3 is TGTGCCAGTAGTACGCCGGGACAGCCATTCTATGGCTACACCTTC. This codes for CASSTPGQPFYGYTF. Variable domain in full (rest from reference TRBV19 and TRBJ1-2): DGGITQSPKYLFRKEGQNVTLSCEQNLNHDAMYWYRQDPGQGLRLIYYSQIVNDFQKGDIAEGYSVSREKKESFPLTVTSAQKNPTAFYLCASSTPGQPFYGYTFGSGTRLTVV.

The chain has TRBV30 and TRBJ1-2, with 8 bases matching TRBD1. J lost 4 bases, V lost 1 base, and 5 bases had no gene match. Germline loops: CDR1 GTSNPN, CDR2 SVGIG (reference sequence). CDR3 size: 14 residues. CDR3 sequence: CAWSGQGAIYGYTF. CDR3 DNA sequence: TGTGCCTGGAGTGGGCAGGGGGCTATCTATGGCTACACCTTC.

This sequence joins TRBV3-1 (or the pseudogene TRBV3-2) and TRBJ2-5; perhaps TRBD2 as D (5 bases). CDR3 length: 13 residues. Trimming took off 4 bases at V and 5 bases at J, with 11 bases between the two ends. Germline V gene data show CDR1 as LGHDT and CDR2 as YNNKEL (reference sequence). The CDR3 region has the DNA TGTGCCAGCAGCCCGTACGGGGAGGAGACCCAGTACTTC. Its translation is CASSPYGEETQYF.

The genes are TRBV9 and TRBJ1-4; D is uncertain. The CDR3 runs to 14 residues. V gave up 0 bases and J gave up 3 bases, with 6 bases separating them. Germline CDR1 SGDLS, CDR2 YYNGEE. CDR3 bases: TGTGCCAGCAGCGTAGGGCAGTCTAATGAAAAACTGTTTTTT. Its translation: CASSVGQSNEKLFF.

V gene TRBV28 combines with J gene TRBJ1-1; perhaps TRBD1 as D (5 bases). V dropped 2 bases and J dropped 9 bases, with 10 bases sitting between them. Germline V gives CDR1 MDHEN, CDR2 SYDVKM. The CDR3 is made up of 12 amino acids. The CDR3 spells CASSLQGGKAFF. The CDR3 nucleotides are TGTGCCAGCAGTTTACAGGGTGGAAAAGCTTTCTTT.

This chain connects TRBV7-9 to TRBJ2-7, with 12 bases identical to TRBD2. This CDR3 is 17 amino acids long. V was pared by 5 bases and J by 6 bases, with 14 bases of the junction left unmatched. Germline values: CDR1 SEHNR, CDR2 FQNEAQ (reference sequence). CDR3 DNA sequence: TGTGCCAGCAGCCCCACGGCTAGCGGGGGGGCCGGTATCGAGCAGTACTTC. This codes for CASSPTASGGAGIEQYF.

The V call is TRBV5-1, the J call TRBJ2-3, with 9 bases matching TRBD2. The CDR3 covers 16 residues. CDR1 and CDR2 from the germline V gene are SGHRS and YFSETQ. The J segment lost 3 bases and the V segment lost 0 bases, leaving 5 bases of the junction unmatched. The CDR3 nucleotides read TGCGCCAGCAGCTTGGCCCCAGCGGGAGGTACAGATACGCAGTATTTT. This translates into CASSLAPAGGTDTQYF.

The chain carries TRBV16 and TRBJ1-1; a possible D gene is TRBD1 (5 bases). CDR1 and CDR2 (germline): KGHSY, FQNENV. This CDR3 has 12 amino acids. The V and J ends lost 6 bases and 4 bases respectively, with 9 bases between them. CDR3 DNA: TGTGCCAGCAGTCCAAGGGGCACTGAAGCTTTCTTT. Its protein product is CASSPRGTEAFF.

The chain joins TRBV7-9 to TRBJ1-6; TRBD1 aligns across 10 bases. V shed 3 bases, J shed 9 bases, and the junction held 8 bases outside the gene matches. Germline-derived CDR1 and CDR2 are SEHNR and FQNEAQ (reference sequence). The CDR3 covers 16 residues. The CDR3 bases are TGTGCCAGCAGCTTTACCCGGGGGACAGGGGCTTCACCCCTCCACTTT. Translated: CASSFTRGTGASPLHF.

This clone was observed a handful of times. The chain employs TRBV5-5 and TRBJ2-7; D is perhaps TRBD1 (5 bases). Germline V gene sequence: CDR1 SGHKS, CDR2 YYEKEE (reference sequence). V was trimmed by 4 bases and J by 3 bases, leaving 32 bases between them. The CDR3 runs to 20 residues. The CDR3 DNA reads as TGTGCCAGCAGCCGACATCTCCCCCCCTTTAGGGGCGACCGAATCTACGAGCAGTACTTC. Translating gives CASSRHLPPFRGDRIYEQYF.

V is TRBV30 and J is TRBJ1-3; unclear D gene. CDR3 length: 13 amino acids. Trimming shortened V by 8 bases and J by 0 bases, and 11 bases separated the two germline ends. Germline V CDR1 and CDR2: GTSNPN, SVGIG (reference sequence). CDR3 in DNA: TGTGCCGAAAGCCTCAACTCTGGAAACACCATATATTTT. It specifies CAESLNSGNTIYF.

The V and J genes are TRBV5-6 and TRBJ1-5; 8 nucleotides match TRBD1. Germline CDR1 is SGHDT and CDR2 is YYEEEE. The CDR3 extends over 18 amino acids. Unmatched junction bases numbered 16, after V lost 1 base and J lost 7 bases. The CDR3 DNA reads as TGTGCCAGCAGCTTGTATTATCAGAGACAGGGGCATGTCCAGCCCCAGCATTTT. It encodes CASSLYYQRQGHVQPQHF.

V and J are TRBV30 and TRBJ1-5; D is undetermined. CDR3 length: 13 amino acids. Germline V gene sequence: CDR1 GTSNPN, CDR2 SVGIG (reference sequence). V was shortened by 1 base and J by 6 bases, with 10 bases between the two germline ends. This CDR3 is CAWSGEGGQPQHF. For the CDR3, the DNA is TGTGCCTGGAGTGGAGAGGGAGGTCAGCCCCAGCATTTT.